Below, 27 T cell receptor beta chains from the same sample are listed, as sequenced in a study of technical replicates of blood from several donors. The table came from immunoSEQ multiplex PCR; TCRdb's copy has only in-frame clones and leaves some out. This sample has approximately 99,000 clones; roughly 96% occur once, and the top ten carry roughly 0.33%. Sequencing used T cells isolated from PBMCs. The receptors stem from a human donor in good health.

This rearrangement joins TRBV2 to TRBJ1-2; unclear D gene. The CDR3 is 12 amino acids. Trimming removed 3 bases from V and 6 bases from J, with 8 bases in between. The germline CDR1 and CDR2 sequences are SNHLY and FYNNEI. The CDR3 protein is CASSDNPDGYTF. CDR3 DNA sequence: TGTGCCAGCAGTGATAACCCGGATGGCTACACCTTC.

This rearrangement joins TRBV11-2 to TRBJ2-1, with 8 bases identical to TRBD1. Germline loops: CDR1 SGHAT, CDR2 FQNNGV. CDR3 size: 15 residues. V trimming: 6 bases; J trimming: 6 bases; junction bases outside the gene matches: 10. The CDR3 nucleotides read TGTGCCAGCAGACGCCCAGGGGGCATTGGCAATGAGCAGTTCTTC. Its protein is CASRRPGGIGNEQFF.

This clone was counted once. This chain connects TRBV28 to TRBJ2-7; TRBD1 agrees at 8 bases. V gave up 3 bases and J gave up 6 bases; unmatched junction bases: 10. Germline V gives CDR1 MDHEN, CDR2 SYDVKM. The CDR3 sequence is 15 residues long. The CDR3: CASSFPGQASGEQYF. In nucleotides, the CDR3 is TGTGCCAGCAGTTTTCCGGGACAGGCATCGGGCGAGCAGTACTTC.

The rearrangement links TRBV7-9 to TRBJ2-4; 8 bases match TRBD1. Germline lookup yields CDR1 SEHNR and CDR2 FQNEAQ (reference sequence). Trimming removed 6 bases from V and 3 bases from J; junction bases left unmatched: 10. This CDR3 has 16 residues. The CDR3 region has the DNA TGTGCCAGCAGTTTCCCCCGCGGACAGGGCAAAAACATTCAGTACTTC. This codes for CASSFPRGQGKNIQYF. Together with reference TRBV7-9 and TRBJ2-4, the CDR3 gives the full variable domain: DTGVSQNPRHKITKRGQNVTFRCDPISEHNRLYWYRQTLGQGPEFLTYFQNEAQLEKSRLLSDRFSAERPKGSFSTLEIQRTEQGDSAMYLCASSFPRGQGKNIQYFGAGTRLSVL.

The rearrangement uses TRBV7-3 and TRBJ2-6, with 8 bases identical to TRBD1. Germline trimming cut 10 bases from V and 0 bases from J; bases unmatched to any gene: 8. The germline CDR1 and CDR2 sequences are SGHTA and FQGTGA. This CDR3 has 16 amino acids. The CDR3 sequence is CATGTGWSSGANVLTF. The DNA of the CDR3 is TGTGCCACAGGGACAGGCTGGAGCTCTGGGGCCAACGTCCTGACTTTC.

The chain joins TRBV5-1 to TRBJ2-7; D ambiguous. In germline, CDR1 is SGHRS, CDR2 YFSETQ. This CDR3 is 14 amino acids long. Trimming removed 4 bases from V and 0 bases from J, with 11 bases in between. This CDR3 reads CASSNGASSYEQYF. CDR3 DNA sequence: TGCGCCAGCAGCAACGGAGCCAGCTCCTACGAGCAGTACTTC.

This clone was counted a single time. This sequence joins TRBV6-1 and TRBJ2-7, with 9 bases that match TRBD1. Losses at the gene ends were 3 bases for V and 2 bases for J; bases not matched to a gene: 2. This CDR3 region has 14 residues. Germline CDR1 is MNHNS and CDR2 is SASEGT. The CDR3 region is CASSEDRGPYEQYF. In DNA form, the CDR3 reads TGTGCCAGCAGTGAGGACAGGGGCCCCTACGAGCAGTACTTC.

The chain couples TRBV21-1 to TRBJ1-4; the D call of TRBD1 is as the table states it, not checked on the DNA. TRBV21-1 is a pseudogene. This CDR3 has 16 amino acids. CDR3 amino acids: CASSLRIYIRVTKLFF. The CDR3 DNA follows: TGTGCCAGCAGCCTAAGAATCTATATCAGGGTAACAAAACTGTTTTTT.

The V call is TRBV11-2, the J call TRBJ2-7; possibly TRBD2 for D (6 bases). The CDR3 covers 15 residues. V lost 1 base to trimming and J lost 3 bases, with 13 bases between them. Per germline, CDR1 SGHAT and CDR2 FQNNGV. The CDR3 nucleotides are TGTGCCAGCAGCTTAGTGGGTAGCGGAGTCTACGAGCAGTACTTC. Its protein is CASSLVGSGVYEQYF.

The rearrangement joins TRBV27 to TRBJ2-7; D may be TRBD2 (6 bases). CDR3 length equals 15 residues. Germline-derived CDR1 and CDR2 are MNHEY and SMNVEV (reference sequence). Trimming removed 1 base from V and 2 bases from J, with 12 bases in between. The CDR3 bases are TGTGCCAGCAGTTTATTGAGGGAGGTGCCCTACGAGCAGTACTTC. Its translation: CASSLLREVPYEQYF.

In DNA form, the CDR3 reads TGTGCCAGCAGCCCTATTCCGGGACAGGAAGCTTTCTTT. Amino acids: CASSPIPGQEAFF. The chain uses TRBV7-2 and TRBJ1-1, with TRBD1 matching 7 bases. The CDR3 has 13 amino acids. The V gene end was trimmed by 5 bases and the J gene end by 8 bases; junction bases not matched to a gene: 8. The germline V gene encodes CDR1 SGHTA and CDR2 FQGNSA.

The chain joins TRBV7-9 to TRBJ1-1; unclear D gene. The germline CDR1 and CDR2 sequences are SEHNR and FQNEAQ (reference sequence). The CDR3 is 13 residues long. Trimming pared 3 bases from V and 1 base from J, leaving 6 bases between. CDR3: CASSFFSNTEAFF. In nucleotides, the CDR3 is TGTGCCAGCAGCTTTTTCTCGAACACTGAAGCTTTCTTT.

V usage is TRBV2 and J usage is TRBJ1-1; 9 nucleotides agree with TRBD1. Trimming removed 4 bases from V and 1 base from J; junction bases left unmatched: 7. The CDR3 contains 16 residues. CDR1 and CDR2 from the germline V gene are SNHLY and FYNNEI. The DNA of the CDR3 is TGTGCCAGCAGTGGGGACAGGGCGGTATCGAACACTGAAGCTTTCTTT. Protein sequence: CASSGDRAVSNTEAFF.

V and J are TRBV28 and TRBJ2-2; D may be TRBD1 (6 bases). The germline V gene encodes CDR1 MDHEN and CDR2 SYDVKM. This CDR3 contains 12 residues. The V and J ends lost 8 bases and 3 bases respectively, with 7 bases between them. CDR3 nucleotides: TGTGCCAGCGAGGGGGACACCGGGGAGCTGTTTTTT. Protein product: CASEGDTGELFF.

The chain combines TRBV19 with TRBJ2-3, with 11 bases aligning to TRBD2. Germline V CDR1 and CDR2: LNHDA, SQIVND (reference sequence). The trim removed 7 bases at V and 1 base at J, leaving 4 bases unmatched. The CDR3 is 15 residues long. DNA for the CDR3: TGTGCCAGTAATAGCGGGAGGGCAGGCACAGATACGCAGTATTTT. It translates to CASNSGRAGTDTQYF.

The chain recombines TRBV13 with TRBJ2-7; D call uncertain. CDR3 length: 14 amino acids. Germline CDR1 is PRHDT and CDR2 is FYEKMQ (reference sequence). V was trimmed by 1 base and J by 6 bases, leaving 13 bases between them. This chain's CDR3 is CASSLAGPPLEQYF. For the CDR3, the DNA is TGTGCCAGCAGCTTAGCGGGTCCCCCCCTCGAGCAGTACTTC.

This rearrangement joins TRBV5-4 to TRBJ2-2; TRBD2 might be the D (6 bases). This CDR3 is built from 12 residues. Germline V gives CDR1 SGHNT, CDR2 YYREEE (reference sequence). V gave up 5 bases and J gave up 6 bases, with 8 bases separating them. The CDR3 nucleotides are TGTGCCAGCAGTAGGGACTCCGGGGAGCTGTTTTTT. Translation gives CASSRDSGELFF.

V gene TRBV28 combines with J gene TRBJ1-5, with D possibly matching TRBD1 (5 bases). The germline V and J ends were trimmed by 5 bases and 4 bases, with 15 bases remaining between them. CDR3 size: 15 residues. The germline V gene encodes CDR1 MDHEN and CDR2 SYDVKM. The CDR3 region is CASSPNRRGNQPQHF. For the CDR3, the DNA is TGTGCCAGCAGTCCCAACAGGCGAGGTAATCAGCCCCAGCATTTT.

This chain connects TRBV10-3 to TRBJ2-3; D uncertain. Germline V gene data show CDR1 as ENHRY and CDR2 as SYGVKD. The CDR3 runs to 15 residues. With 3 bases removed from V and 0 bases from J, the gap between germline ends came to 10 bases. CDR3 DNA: TGTGCCATCAGTGACTGGGCTTCGAGCACAGATACGCAGTATTTT. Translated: CAISDWASSTDTQYF.

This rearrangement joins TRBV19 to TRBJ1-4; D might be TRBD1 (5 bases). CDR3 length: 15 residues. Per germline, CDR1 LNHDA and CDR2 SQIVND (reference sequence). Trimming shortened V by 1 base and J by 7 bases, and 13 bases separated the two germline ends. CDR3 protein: CASSIGGLWSEKLFF. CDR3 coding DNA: TGTGCCAGTAGTATAGGGGGCCTGTGGTCTGAAAAACTGTTTTTT.

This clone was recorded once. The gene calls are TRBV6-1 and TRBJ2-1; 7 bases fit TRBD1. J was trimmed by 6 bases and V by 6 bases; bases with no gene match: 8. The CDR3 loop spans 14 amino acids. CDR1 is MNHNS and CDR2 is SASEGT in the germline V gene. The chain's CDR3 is CASRYRGIANEQFF. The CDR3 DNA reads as TGTGCCAGCAGATACAGGGGAATCGCCAATGAGCAGTTCTTC.

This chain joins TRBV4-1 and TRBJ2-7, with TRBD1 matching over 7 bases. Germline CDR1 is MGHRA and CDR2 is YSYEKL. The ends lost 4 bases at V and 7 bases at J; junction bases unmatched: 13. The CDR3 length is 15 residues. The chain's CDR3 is CASSLDREYLREQYF. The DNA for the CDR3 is TGCGCCAGCAGCCTAGACAGGGAATATCTACGTGAGCAGTACTTC.

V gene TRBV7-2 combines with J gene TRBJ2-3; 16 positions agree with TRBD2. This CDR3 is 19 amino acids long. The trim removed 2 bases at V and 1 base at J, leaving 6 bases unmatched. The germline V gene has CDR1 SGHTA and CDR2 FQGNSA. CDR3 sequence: CASSLWGTSGRARTDTQYF. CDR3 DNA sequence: TGTGCCAGCAGCTTATGGGGGACTAGCGGGAGGGCTCGCACAGATACGCAGTATTTT.

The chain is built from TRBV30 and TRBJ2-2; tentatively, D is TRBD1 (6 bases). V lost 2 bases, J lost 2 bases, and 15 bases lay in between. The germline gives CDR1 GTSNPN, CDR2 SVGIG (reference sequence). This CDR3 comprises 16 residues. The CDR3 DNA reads TGTGCCTGGAGTCCGGACAGACCACTTAACACCGGGGAGCTGTTTTTT. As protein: CAWSPDRPLNTGELFF.

DNA for the CDR3: TGCAGTCGAGCAGCGGGGAACATTCAGTACTTC. This encodes CSRAAGNIQYF. The chain is built from TRBV20-1 and TRBJ2-4, with 7 nucleotides matching TRBD2. Per germline, CDR1 DFQATT and CDR2 SNEGSKA (reference sequence). Trimming removed 8 bases from V and 7 bases from J; junction bases left unmatched: 5. The CDR3 is 11 amino acids.

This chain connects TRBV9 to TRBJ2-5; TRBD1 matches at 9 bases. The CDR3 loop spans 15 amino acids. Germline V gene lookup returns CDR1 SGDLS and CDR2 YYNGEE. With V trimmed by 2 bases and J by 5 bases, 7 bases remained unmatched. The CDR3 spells CASSVGTGTWETQYF. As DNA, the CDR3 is TGTGCCAGCAGCGTTGGGACAGGGACCTGGGAGACCCAGTACTTC.

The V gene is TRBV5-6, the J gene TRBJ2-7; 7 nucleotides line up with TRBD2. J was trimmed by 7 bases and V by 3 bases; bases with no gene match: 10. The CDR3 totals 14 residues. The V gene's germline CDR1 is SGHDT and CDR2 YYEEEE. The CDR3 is CASSSSGRLEEQYF. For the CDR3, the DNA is TGTGCCAGCAGCTCTAGCGGTAGATTAGAAGAGCAGTACTTC.